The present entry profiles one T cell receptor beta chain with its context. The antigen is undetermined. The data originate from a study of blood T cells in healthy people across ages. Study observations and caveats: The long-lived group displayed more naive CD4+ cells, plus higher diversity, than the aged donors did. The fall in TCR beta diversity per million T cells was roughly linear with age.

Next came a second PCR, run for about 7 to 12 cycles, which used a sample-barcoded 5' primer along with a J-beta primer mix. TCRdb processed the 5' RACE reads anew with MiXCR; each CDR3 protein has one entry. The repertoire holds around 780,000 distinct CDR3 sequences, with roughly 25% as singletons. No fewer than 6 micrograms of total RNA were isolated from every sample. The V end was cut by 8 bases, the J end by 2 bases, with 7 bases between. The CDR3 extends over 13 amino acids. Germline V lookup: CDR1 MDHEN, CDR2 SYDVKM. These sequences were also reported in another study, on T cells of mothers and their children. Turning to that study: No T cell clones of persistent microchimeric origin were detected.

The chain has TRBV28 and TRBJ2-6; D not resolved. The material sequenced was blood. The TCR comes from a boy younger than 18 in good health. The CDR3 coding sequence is TGTGCCAGCTGGGCAACTGGGGCCAACGTCCTGACTTTC. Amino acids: CASWATGANVLTF.